The T cell receptor beta chain described here comes from a study of regulatory T cells in long-lasting Graves disease. On the study more broadly: Antithyroid drugs had been taken under 3 months by newly diagnosed Graves' patients.

Arm-PCR of CDR3 regions with iRepertoire HTBI primers generated TCR beta libraries. TCRdb analysed the multiplex PCR reads with MiXCR anew, one entry per CDR3 protein. Of about 430,000 distinct CDR3 sequences in the sample, roughly 15% were seen once. This clonotype was detected many times. Time point noted: newly diagnosed GD, antithyroid drugs for less than 3 months. The TCR library was made from RNA that had been extracted from PBMCs in TRIzol. CDR1 and CDR2 from the germline V gene are SNHLY and FYNNEI. The V gene end was trimmed by 6 bases and the J gene end by 5 bases; junction bases not matched to a gene: 18. The length of the CDR3 is 19 residues. Another study also made use of these data, one on T cells in Graves' hyperthyroidism and ophthalmopathy.

Sequences were derived from peripheral blood mononuclear cells (PBMCs), sampled at new diagnosis, from a patient treated with antithyroid drugs. The chain combines TRBV2 with TRBJ2-2; TRBD2 matches 10 bases. This receptor was obtained from a woman aged 40 to 50 with Graves disease. CDR3 sequence reads: CASSARRGPLAGGTGELFF. Written as DNA, the CDR3 is TGTGCCAGCAGCGCACGTAGGGGACCATTAGCGGGAGGAACCGGGGAGCTGTTTTTT.